This TCR beta chain was sequenced in a study of T-cell reconstitution after alpha-beta-depleted transplantation in children. In the case of this clonotype: Its antigen is unidentified.

Study-wide results and caveats: Two months or so post-transplant, alpha-beta T cells reportedly derived from several hundred expanded graft clones.

Unique molecular identifiers were incorporated during preparation of the TCRbeta library. One entry per CDR3 protein, called by TCRdb with MiXCR from the PCR reads. The table includes some 450,000 distinct CDR3 sequences, 43% detected once. From germline, CDR1 is SGHRS and CDR2 YFSETQ. This CDR3 is built from 17 residues. The germline V and J ends were trimmed by 4 bases and 0 bases, with 19 bases remaining between them. Sequencing used PBMCs, obtained before TCRalphabeta/CD19-depleted stem cell transplant. This sequence originates from a girl aged 2 to 9 with aplastic anemia, due to receive a stem cell transplant. This chain joins TRBV5-1 and TRBJ1-1, with D tentatively TRBD1 (5 bases). CDR3 loop: CASSRSGGGAVNTEAFF. The CDR3 region has the DNA TGCGCCAGCAGCCGCAGTGGGGGTGGAGCGGTGAACACTGAAGCTTTCTTT.